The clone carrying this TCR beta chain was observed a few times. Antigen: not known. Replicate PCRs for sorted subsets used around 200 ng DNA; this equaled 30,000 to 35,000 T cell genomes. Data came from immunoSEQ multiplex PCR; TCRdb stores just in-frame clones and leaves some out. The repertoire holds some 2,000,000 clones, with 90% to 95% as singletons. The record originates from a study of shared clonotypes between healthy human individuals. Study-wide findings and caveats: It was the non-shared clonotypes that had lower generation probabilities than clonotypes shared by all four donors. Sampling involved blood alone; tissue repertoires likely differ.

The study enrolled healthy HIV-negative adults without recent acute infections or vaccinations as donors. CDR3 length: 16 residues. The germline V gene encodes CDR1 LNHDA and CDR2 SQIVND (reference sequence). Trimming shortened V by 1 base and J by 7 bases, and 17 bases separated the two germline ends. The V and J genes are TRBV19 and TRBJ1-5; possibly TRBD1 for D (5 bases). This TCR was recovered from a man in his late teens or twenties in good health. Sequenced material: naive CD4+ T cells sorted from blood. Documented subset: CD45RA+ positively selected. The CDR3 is CASSIAGRGGEQPQHF. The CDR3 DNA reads TGTGCCAGTAGTATAGCGGGGAGGGGCGGAGAACAGCCCCAGCATTTT.